This T cell receptor beta chain was recovered during a study of T cells in Graves' hyperthyroidism and ophthalmopathy. Diagnoses were made from clinical symptoms, serum measures (thyroxine and TRAb), thyroid ultrasound and orbital computed tomography. This clonotype has only a few counts. Its matching antigen is unknown. TCR beta CDR3 region amplification was performed from RNA transcripts. RT-PCR in the first round (using the HTBI primer set) targeted the TCR CDR3. TCRdb re-derived calls from the multiplex PCR reads in MiXCR, one entry per CDR3 protein. The profile shows approximately 410,000 distinct CDR3 sequences, roughly 14% of them singletons. Study results and caveats: Most thyroid-expanded clonotypes above 0.001 were also found in blood.

Germline trimming cut 2 bases from V and 9 bases from J; bases unmatched to any gene: 6. The CDR3 extends over 16 amino acids. The germline CDR1 and CDR2 sequences are KGHSH and LQKENI. The chain links TRBV18 to TRBJ2-1, with 14 nucleotides matching TRBD2. The clonotype was recovered from a man aged 18 to 35 with Graves' ophthalmopathy. Sequencing was carried out using blood. The CDR3 nucleotides read TGTGCCAGCTCACCAACGGGACTAGCGGGAGACAGTGAGCAGTTCTTC. Translation: CASSPTGLAGDSEQFF.